The 22 T cell receptor beta chains in this list originate from one sample, sequenced in a study of blood T cell repertoires in COVID-19 (dated by TCRdb to 2020 to 2022). Library creation used the immunoSEQ multiplex PCR assay. Sourced from immuneACCESS, this table was stored by TCRdb with only in-frame sequences that have V and J called. A share of the clones is absent; for the studies checked, an unresolved V gene accounts for under half, and the remainder has no known explanation. Recorded for this sample are tens of thousands of clones; about 82% of them occurred a single time. The ten largest make up about 7% of the sample. The sample comprised peripheral blood. The source is a man over 45 with active COVID-19.

The chain couples TRBV4-1 to TRBJ1-4; tentatively, D is TRBD1 (5 bases). CDR1 and CDR2 (germline): MGHRA, YSYEKL. The ends were cut back, 1 base at V and 8 bases at J, with 20 bases in the middle. The CDR3 runs to 17 residues. CDR3 loop: CASSQAGTLGPGEKLFF. In DNA, the CDR3 is TGCGCCAGCAGCCAAGCGGGCACTCTGGGGCCTGGGGAAAAACTGTTTTTT.

The V and J genes are TRBV27 and TRBJ1-5; D is perhaps TRBD1 (6 bases). The V end was cut by 4 bases, the J end by 5 bases, with 12 bases between. The germline V gene encodes CDR1 MNHEY and CDR2 SMNVEV (reference sequence). CDR3 length: 14 amino acids. As DNA, the CDR3 is TGTGCCAGCAGTTGGGGAGGGGGGTATCAGCCCCAGCATTTT. It specifies CASSWGGGYQPQHF.

The chain combines TRBV29-1 with TRBJ2-2; no clear D gene. Germline V lookup: CDR1 SQVTM, CDR2 ANQGSEA. This CDR3 is 14 amino acids long. V gave up 4 bases and J gave up 0 bases, with 9 bases separating them. CDR3 sequence: CSVALSANTGELFF. The CDR3 DNA reads as TGCAGCGTTGCTTTATCGGCGAACACCGGGGAGCTGTTTTTT.

The CDR3 DNA sequence: TGTGCCTGGACCCAAAACGGGGGTACGCAGTATTTT. Translation: CAWTQNGGTQYF. The chain employs TRBV30 and TRBJ2-3, with D possibly TRBD2 on 6 matching bases. The CDR3 is 12 amino acids. The ends were cut back, 4 bases at V and 8 bases at J, with 13 bases in the middle. The germline gives CDR1 GTSNPN, CDR2 SVGIG (reference sequence).

This clone has more than one count but fewer than ten. The chain employs TRBV7-9 and TRBJ2-2; D not certain. The V and J ends lost 5 bases and 7 bases respectively, with 17 bases between them. Looked up from germline, CDR1 is SEHNR and CDR2 is FQNEAQ (reference sequence). The CDR3 is 15 amino acids. The chain's CDR3 is CASSDPFATFGELFF. CDR3 nucleotides: TGTGCCAGCAGCGATCCGTTTGCAACATTCGGGGAGCTGTTTTTT.

This clone was counted once. The chain employs TRBV4-1 and TRBJ1-1, with a weak D call TRBD1 (6 bases). Germline lookup yields CDR1 MGHRA and CDR2 YSYEKL. The V end was cut by 1 base, the J end by 5 bases, with 11 bases between. This CDR3 has 14 residues. The CDR3 here is CASSQGGRGTEAFF. The CDR3 region has the DNA TGCGCCAGCAGCCAAGGGGGCAGGGGAACTGAAGCTTTCTTT.

This sequence joins TRBV24-1 and TRBJ2-3; TRBD2 matches at 7 bases. V shed 2 bases, J shed 0 bases, and the junction held 4 bases outside the gene matches. Looked up from germline, CDR1 is KGHDR and CDR2 is SFDVKD. This CDR3 spans 16 amino acids. CDR3 residues: CATSDSRAGSTDTQYF. The CDR3 DNA reads TGTGCCACCAGTGATTCCCGAGCGGGGAGCACAGATACGCAGTATTTT.

The chain combines TRBV7-9 with TRBJ2-1, with D perhaps TRBD2 (6 bases). The CDR3 extends over 15 amino acids. V lost 5 bases and J 8 bases, leaving 19 bases between the germline ends. Per germline, CDR1 SEHNR and CDR2 FQNEAQ (reference sequence). The CDR3 here is CASSLRGTFYDEQFF. The CDR3 DNA reads TGTGCCAGCAGCCTCCGGGGGACCTTTTACGATGAGCAGTTCTTC. The entire variable domain, with the rest obtained from reference TRBV7-9 and TRBJ2-1, is as follows: DTGVSQNPRHKITKRGQNVTFRCDPISEHNRLYWYRQTLGQGPEFLTYFQNEAQLEKSRLLSDRFSAERPKGSFSTLEIQRTEQGDSAMYLCASSLRGTFYDEQFFGPGTRLTVL.

The chain recombines TRBV5-1 with TRBJ1-4; TRBD1 might be the D (5 bases). The germline gives CDR1 SGHRS, CDR2 YFSETQ. V shed 4 bases and J shed 3 bases, with 10 bases lying between them. This CDR3 has 14 residues. The CDR3 DNA reads as TGCGCCAGCAGCCTCGGGGGGGCTAATGAAAAACTGTTTTTT. This encodes CASSLGGANEKLFF. The whole variable domain, filled in from reference TRBV5-1 and TRBJ1-4, reads KAGVTQTPRYLIKTRGQQVTLSCSPISGHRSVSWYQQTPGQGLQFLFEYFSETQRNKGNFPGRFSGRQFSNSRSEMNVSTLELGDSALYLCASSLGGANEKLFFGSGTQLSVL.

The chain couples TRBV2 to TRBJ2-5; 13 nucleotides line up with TRBD2. CDR1 and CDR2 (germline): SNHLY, FYNNEI. Losses at the gene ends were 6 bases for V and 4 bases for J; bases not matched to a gene: 5. This CDR3 region has 15 residues. The DNA for the CDR3 is TGTGCCAGCAGGTTACTAGCGGGGGGGCCAGAGACCCAGTACTTC. Its protein is CASRLLAGGPETQYF.

The chain is built from TRBV5-6 and TRBJ2-1; 8 bases fit TRBD1. Germline V CDR1 and CDR2: SGHDT, YYEEEE. J gave up 3 bases and V 2 bases, and 4 bases lay outside the gene matches. CDR3 length: 15 residues. The chain's CDR3 is CASSLQGVLYNEQFF. CDR3 sequence (DNA): TGTGCCAGCAGCTTACAGGGGGTTCTCTACAATGAGCAGTTCTTC.

The rearrangement joins TRBV4-2 to TRBJ2-1; 7 nucleotides line up with TRBD2. Per germline, CDR1 LGHNA and CDR2 YNFKEQ. This CDR3 comprises 17 residues. J was trimmed by 8 bases and V by 0 bases; bases with no gene match: 13. CDR3 amino acids: CASSQDGGGSVQDEQFF. The CDR3 nucleotides are TGTGCCAGCAGCCAAGATGGGGGGGGGTCCGTTCAAGATGAGCAGTTCTTC.

This rearrangement joins TRBV11-2 to TRBJ2-1, with 7 bases that match TRBD2. Germline trimming cut 4 bases from V and 5 bases from J; bases unmatched to any gene: 14. The CDR3 length is 17 residues. CDR1 and CDR2 from the germline V gene are SGHAT and FQNNGV. The CDR3 DNA reads TGTGCCAGCAGCTCCATCTTAGCAGCGGGAAGTAACAATGAGCAGTTCTTC. Protein sequence: CASSSILAAGSNNEQFF.

This chain joins TRBV9 and TRBJ2-3; no clear D. The germline V and J ends were trimmed by 0 bases and 6 bases, with 8 bases remaining between them. CDR3 length: 13 residues. CDR1 is SGDLS and CDR2 is YYNGEE in the germline V gene. In nucleotides, the CDR3 is TGTGCCAGCAGCGTAGTGTCGGTGGATACGCAGTATTTT. This translates into CASSVVSVDTQYF.

This chain links TRBV3-1 (or the pseudogene TRBV3-2) with TRBJ2-1; TRBD1 might be the D (5 bases). V was shortened by 3 bases and J by 9 bases, with 12 bases between the two germline ends. Germline CDR1 LGHDT, CDR2 YNNKEL (reference sequence). This CDR3 region has 13 residues. In DNA form, the CDR3 reads TGTGCCAGCAGCCAGGTACAGGTTACTGAGCAGTTCTTC. Translating gives CASSQVQVTEQFF.

CDR3 sequence: CSAQSGVWNTEAFF. CDR3 in DNA: TGCAGCGCCCAATCGGGGGTATGGAACACTGAAGCTTTCTTT. The chain links TRBV29-1 to TRBJ1-1; D might be TRBD1 (5 bases). Germline CDR1 is SQVTM and CDR2 is ANQGSEA. CDR3 length: 14 residues. Trimming cost V 7 bases and J 1 base, with 16 bases left between them.

This clone was counted only a few times. V is TRBV2 and J is TRBJ1-2; weak D call: TRBD1 (5 bases). Trimming removed 8 bases at V and 4 bases at J, with 11 bases between. Per germline, CDR1 SNHLY and CDR2 FYNNEI. This CDR3 region has 12 residues. CDR3 residues: CASAGQSYGYTF. In DNA, the CDR3 is TGTGCCAGCGCGGGGCAGTCCTATGGCTACACCTTC.

The chain has TRBV18 and TRBJ1-2; 7 nucleotides match TRBD1. CDR3 length equals 15 residues. Germline values: CDR1 KGHSH, CDR2 LQKENI. The J segment lost 6 bases and the V segment lost 2 bases, leaving 9 bases of the junction unmatched. CDR3 protein: CASSPSGTGANGYTF. CDR3 DNA sequence: TGTGCCAGCTCACCATCAGGAACAGGGGCTAATGGCTACACCTTC. Based on the CDR3 plus reference TRBV18 and TRBJ1-2, the full variable domain is NAGVMQNPRHLVRRRGQEARLRCSPMKGHSHVYWYRQLPEEGLKFMVYLQKENIIDESGMPKERFSAEFPKEGPSILRIQQVVRGDSAAYFCASSPSGTGANGYTFGSGTRLTVV.

The J gene is TRBJ2-2, the V gene TRBV18, with 9 bases matching TRBD2. This CDR3 contains 16 residues. CDR1 and CDR2 (germline): KGHSH, LQKENI. With 2 bases clipped from V and 2 bases from J, the junction kept 3 bases outside the gene matches. This chain's CDR3 is CASSPSSGENTGELFF. For the CDR3, the DNA is TGTGCCAGCTCACCATCTAGCGGGGAAAACACCGGGGAGCTGTTTTTT.

The chain carries TRBV11-3 and TRBJ2-2; TRBD2 agrees at 10 bases. The CDR3 runs to 14 residues. V lost 5 bases to trimming and J lost 5 bases; unmatched junction nucleotides: 2. The germline V gene has CDR1 SGHNT and CDR2 YENEEA. Here the CDR3 DNA reads TGTGCCAGCAGCACTAGCGGGAAGACCGGGGAGCTGTTTTTT. The encoded protein is CASSTSGKTGELFF.

The rearrangement joins TRBV2 to TRBJ2-5; D is ambiguous. CDR1 SNHLY and CDR2 FYNNEI come from the germline V gene. V was shortened by 8 bases and J by 6 bases, with 10 bases between the two germline ends. The CDR3 totals 11 residues. The CDR3 DNA sequence: TGTGCCAGCGGCGGAGATAAGACCCAGTACTTC. Amino acids: CASGGDKTQYF.

This clone was seen only once. The V call is TRBV5-1, the J call TRBJ1-1, with D possibly matching TRBD1 (5 bases). CDR3 length: 16 amino acids. V lost 4 bases and J 0 bases, leaving 16 bases between the germline ends. Germline V gene lookup returns CDR1 SGHRS and CDR2 YFSETQ. The CDR3 region is CASSRGQDLMNTEAFF. CDR3 coding DNA: TGCGCCAGCAGCCGAGGACAAGACCTGATGAACACTGAAGCTTTCTTT.